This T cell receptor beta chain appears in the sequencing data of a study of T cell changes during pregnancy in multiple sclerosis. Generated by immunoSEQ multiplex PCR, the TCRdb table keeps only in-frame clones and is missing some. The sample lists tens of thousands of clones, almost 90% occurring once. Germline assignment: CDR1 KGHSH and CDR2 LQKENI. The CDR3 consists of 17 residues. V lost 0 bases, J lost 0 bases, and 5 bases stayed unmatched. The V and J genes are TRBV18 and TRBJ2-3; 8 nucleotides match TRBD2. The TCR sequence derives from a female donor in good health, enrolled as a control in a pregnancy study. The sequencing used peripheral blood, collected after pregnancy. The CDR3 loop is CASSPPVRGGSTDTQYF. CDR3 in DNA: TGTGCCAGCTCACCACCGGTCCGGGGGGGAAGCACAGATACGCAGTATTTT.